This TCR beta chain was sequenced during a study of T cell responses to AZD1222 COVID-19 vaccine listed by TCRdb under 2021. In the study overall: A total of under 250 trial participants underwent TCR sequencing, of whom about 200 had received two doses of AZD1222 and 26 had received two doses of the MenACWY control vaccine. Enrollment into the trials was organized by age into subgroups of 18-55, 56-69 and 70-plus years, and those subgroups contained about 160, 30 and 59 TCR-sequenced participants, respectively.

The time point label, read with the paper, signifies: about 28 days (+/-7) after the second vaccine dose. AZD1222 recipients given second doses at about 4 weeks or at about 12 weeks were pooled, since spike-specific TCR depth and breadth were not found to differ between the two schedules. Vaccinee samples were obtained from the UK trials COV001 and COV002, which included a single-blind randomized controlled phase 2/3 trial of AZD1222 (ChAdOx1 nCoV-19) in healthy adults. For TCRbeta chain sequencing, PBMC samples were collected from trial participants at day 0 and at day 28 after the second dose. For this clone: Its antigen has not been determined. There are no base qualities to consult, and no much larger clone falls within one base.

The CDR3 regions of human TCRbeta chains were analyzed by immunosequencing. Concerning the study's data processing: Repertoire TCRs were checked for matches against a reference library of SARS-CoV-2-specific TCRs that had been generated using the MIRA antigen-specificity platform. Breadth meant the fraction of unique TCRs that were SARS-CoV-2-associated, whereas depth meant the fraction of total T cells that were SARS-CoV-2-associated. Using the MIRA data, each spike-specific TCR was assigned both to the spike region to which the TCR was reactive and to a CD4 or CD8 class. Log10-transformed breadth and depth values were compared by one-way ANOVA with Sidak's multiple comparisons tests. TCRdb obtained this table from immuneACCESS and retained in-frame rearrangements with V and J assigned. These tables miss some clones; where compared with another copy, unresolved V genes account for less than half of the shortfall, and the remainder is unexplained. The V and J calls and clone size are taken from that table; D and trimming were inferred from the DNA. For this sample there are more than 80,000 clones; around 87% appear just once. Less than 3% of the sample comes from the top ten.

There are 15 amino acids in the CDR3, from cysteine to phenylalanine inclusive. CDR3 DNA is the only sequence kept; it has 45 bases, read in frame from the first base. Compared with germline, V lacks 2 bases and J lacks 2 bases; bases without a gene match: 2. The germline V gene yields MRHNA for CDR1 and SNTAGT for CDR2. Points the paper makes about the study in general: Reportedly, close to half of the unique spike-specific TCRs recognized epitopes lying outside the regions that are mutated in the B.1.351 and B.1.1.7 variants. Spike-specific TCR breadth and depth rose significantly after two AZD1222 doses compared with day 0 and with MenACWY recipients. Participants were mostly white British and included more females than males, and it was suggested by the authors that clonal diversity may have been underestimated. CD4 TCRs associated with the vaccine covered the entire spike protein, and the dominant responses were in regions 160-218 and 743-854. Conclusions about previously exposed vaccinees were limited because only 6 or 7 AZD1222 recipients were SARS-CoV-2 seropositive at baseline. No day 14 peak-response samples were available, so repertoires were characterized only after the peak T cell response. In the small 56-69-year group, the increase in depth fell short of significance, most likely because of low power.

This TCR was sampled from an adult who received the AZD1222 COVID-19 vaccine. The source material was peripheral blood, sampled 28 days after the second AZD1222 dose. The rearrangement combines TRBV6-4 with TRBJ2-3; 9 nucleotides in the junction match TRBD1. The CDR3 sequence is CASSDGTGNTDTQYF. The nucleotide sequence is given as TGTGCCAGCAGTGACGGGACAGGGAACACAGATACGCAGTATTTT.